The 15 T cell receptor beta chains below come from one sample, sequenced in a study of CD8 T cells in Susac syndrome. RNA totalling about 0.45 to 1 ug underwent reverse transcription with random hexamers. Using its own MiXCR run on the immunoSEQ multiplex PCR reads, TCRdb lists one record per CDR3 protein. The sample has about 300,000 distinct CDR3 sequences; about 90% are singletons. Sequenced input: CD4+ T cells from PBMCs. These receptors all stem from a human donor with multiple sclerosis.

The chain combines TRBV11-2 with TRBJ2-3, with D hard to call. CDR1 is SGHAT, CDR2 FQNNGV, per germline. V lost 5 bases and J 2 bases, leaving 14 bases between the germline ends. The CDR3 runs to 15 residues. The CDR3 here is CASSRRTSVTDTQYF. In nucleotides, the CDR3 is TGTGCCAGCAGCCGACGGACCAGTGTCACAGATACGCAGTATTTT.

The chain has TRBV3-1 and TRBJ2-7; TRBD1 aligns across 8 bases. The CDR3 consists of 13 residues. J lost 6 bases, V lost 4 bases, and 5 bases had no gene match. The V gene's germline CDR1 is LGHDT and CDR2 YNNKEL (reference sequence). The CDR3 coding sequence is TGTGCCAGCAGCCGGACAGGGAACAGCGAGCAGTACTTC. Translation: CASSRTGNSEQYF.

This chain joins TRBV20-1 and TRBJ2-1, with TRBD2 identical over 10 bases. With V trimmed by 6 bases and J by 9 bases, 14 bases remained unmatched. Germline-derived CDR1 and CDR2 are DFQATT and SNEGSKA (reference sequence). There are 15 residues in the CDR3. CDR3 region: CSAGGGTSDNSEQFF. The CDR3 bases are TGCAGTGCAGGCGGCGGGACTAGCGATAACAGTGAGCAGTTCTTC.

This chain links TRBV2 with TRBJ1-5; unclear D gene. The CDR3 has 13 amino acids. Germline V gives CDR1 SNHLY, CDR2 FYNNEI. Trimming removed 8 bases from V and 6 bases from J, with 14 bases in between. The DNA of the CDR3 is TGTGCCAGCGACGGCGGGTTCTCTCAGCCCCAGCATTTT. It yields the protein CASDGGFSQPQHF.

The CDR3 sequence is CASSRLGTGTSGANVLTF. In DNA form, the CDR3 reads TGTGCCAGCAGCCGCCTGGGGACAGGGACCTCTGGGGCCAACGTCCTGACTTTC. This sequence joins TRBV21-1 and TRBJ2-6; the tabulated D call, TRBD1, remains unverified against the DNA. TRBV21-1 is noted as a pseudogene. The CDR3 totals 18 residues.

The V call is TRBV12-3 or TRBV12-4, the J call TRBJ2-1; perhaps TRBD2 as D (6 bases). Trimming took off 7 bases at V and 8 bases at J, with 18 bases between the two ends. This CDR3 is 14 amino acids long. The CDR3 coding sequence is TGTGCCAGCATCATGGAGGGGAGTTGGCATGAGCAGTTCTTC. It encodes CASIMEGSWHEQFF.

This clonotype was seen only once. V is TRBV11-2 and J is TRBJ1-2; unclear D gene. This CDR3 region has 17 residues. V lost 5 bases and J 7 bases, leaving 26 bases between the germline ends. Germline V gene lookup returns CDR1 SGHAT and CDR2 FQNNGV. CDR3 nucleotide sequence: TGTGCCAGCAGCCCGTCGACGGCCCTTCGAAATAAGGGTGGCTACACCTTC. This sequence encodes CASSPSTALRNKGGYTF.

V is TRBV5-4 and J is TRBJ2-5, with a tentative D call TRBD1 (5 bases). V was shortened by 2 bases and J by 3 bases, with 8 bases between the two germline ends. The germline V gene encodes CDR1 SGHNT and CDR2 YYREEE (reference sequence). This CDR3 contains 13 residues. The DNA for the CDR3 is TGTGCCAGCAGCTTTAAAGGGGAAGAGACCCAGTACTTC. It yields the protein CASSFKGEETQYF.

The chain recombines TRBV6-2 or TRBV6-3 with TRBJ2-3; D possibly uses TRBD1 or TRBD2 (5 bases each). The CDR3 loop spans 15 amino acids. Trimming stripped 6 bases from V and 7 bases from J, with 20 bases between. The germline V gene encodes CDR1 MNHEY and CDR2 SVGEGT. The CDR3 reads CASSSPTGPGNTQYF. The DNA of the CDR3 is TGTGCCAGCAGCTCACCTACGGGACCAGGGAATACGCAGTATTTT.

The rearrangement links TRBV5-1 to TRBJ1-2, with D unresolved. V was trimmed by 0 bases and J by 6 bases, leaving 9 bases between them. Looked up from germline, CDR1 is SGHRS and CDR2 is YFSETQ. This CDR3 comprises 13 residues. The CDR3 DNA sequence: TGCGCCAGCAGCTTGGCCCCAACGGATGGCTACACCTTC. Protein: CASSLAPTDGYTF. The full variable domain, in which reference TRBV5-1 and TRBJ1-2 provide the parts outside the CDR3, is KAGVTQTPRYLIKTRGQQVTLSCSPISGHRSVSWYQQTPGQGLQFLFEYFSETQRNKGNFPGRFSGRQFSNSRSEMNVSTLELGDSALYLCASSLAPTDGYTFGSGTRLTVV.

This chain links TRBV5-1 with TRBJ1-1, with D unresolved. Germline CDR1 SGHRS, CDR2 YFSETQ. The CDR3 covers 14 residues. The germline V and J ends were trimmed by 0 bases and 0 bases, with 6 bases remaining between them. The CDR3 coding sequence is TGCGCCAGCAGCTTGGGGGTTATGAACACTGAAGCTTTCTTT. It encodes CASSLGVMNTEAFF. Using reference TRBV5-1 and TRBJ1-1 for the parts outside the CDR3, the full variable domain is KAGVTQTPRYLIKTRGQQVTLSCSPISGHRSVSWYQQTPGQGLQFLFEYFSETQRNKGNFPGRFSGRQFSNSRSEMNVSTLELGDSALYLCASSLGVMNTEAFFGQGTRLTVV.

This chain links TRBV7-9 with TRBJ2-1; TRBD2 aligns across 12 bases. This CDR3 comprises 16 residues. The germline gives CDR1 SEHNR, CDR2 FQNEAQ (reference sequence). V gave up 1 base and J gave up 8 bases; unmatched junction bases: 6. The CDR3 sequence is CASSLGTSGIGDEQFF. The DNA of the CDR3 is TGTGCCAGCAGCTTAGGGACTAGCGGGATCGGTGATGAGCAGTTCTTC.

The chain joins TRBV29-1 to TRBJ2-3; D unresolved. Germline assignment: CDR1 SQVTM and CDR2 ANQGSEA. CDR3 size: 15 residues. V was pared by 0 bases and J by 1 base, with 11 bases between. The CDR3 DNA sequence: TGCAGCGTTGAAGATCTGGGCGTGGGCACAGATACGCAGTATTTT. Translation gives CSVEDLGVGTDTQYF.

V is TRBV7-2 and J is TRBJ2-2; TRBD1 agrees at 11 bases. V was pared by 3 bases and J by 4 bases, with 7 bases of the junction left unmatched. The V gene's germline CDR1 is SGHTA and CDR2 FQGNSA. CDR3 length equals 17 residues. CDR3 amino acids: CASSFTGTGGRTGELFF. Written as DNA, the CDR3 is TGTGCCAGCAGCTTCACCGGGACAGGGGGTCGCACCGGGGAGCTGTTTTTT.

This clonotype was observed a single time. The V call is TRBV27, the J call TRBJ1-4; perhaps TRBD1 as D (5 bases). Per germline, CDR1 MNHEY and CDR2 SMNVEV (reference sequence). V lost 4 bases to trimming and J lost 13 bases, with 19 bases between them. This CDR3 has 14 amino acids. The CDR3, as DNA: TGTGCCAGCAGTTCCAGGGCCTACCAAAACGGACTGTTTTTT. Translation: CASSSRAYQNGLFF.